A single sample gave rise to the 4 T cell receptor beta chains below, sequenced in a study of T cells in Graves' hyperthyroidism and ophthalmopathy. Amplified TCR beta CDR3 regions derived from RNA transcripts. HTBI primers were the set used in a first-round RT-PCR of the TCR CDR3. TCRdb fed the multiplex PCR reads into MiXCR, producing one record per CDR3 protein. The sample lists around 380,000 distinct CDR3 sequences, about 13% seen once, with less than 25% in the top ten. Sequencing was carried out using blood. Receptor source: a man younger than 45 with Graves' hyperthyroidism that later progressed to Graves' ophthalmopathy.

In its sample, this clonotype was seen many times. The rearrangement links TRBV3-1 to TRBJ2-1; D unresolved. Trimming stripped 1 base from V and 4 bases from J, with 11 bases between. Germline V gene data show CDR1 as LGHDT and CDR2 as YNNKEL (reference sequence). The CDR3 length is 15 residues. CDR3 in DNA: TGTGCCAGCAGCCAAGTGGTCGAACTGTACAATGAGCAGTTCTTC. It translates to CASSQVVELYNEQFF.

The V gene is TRBV7-9, the J gene TRBJ1-4; 11 bases line up with TRBD1. CDR3 size: 15 residues. The V gene end was trimmed by 5 bases and the J gene end by 10 bases; junction bases not matched to a gene: 9. Per the germline V gene, CDR1 is SEHNR and CDR2 is FQNEAQ (reference sequence). For the CDR3, the DNA is TGTGCCAGCAGCCTCGGGACAGGGGGTTCGAGAAAACTGTTTTTT. It specifies CASSLGTGGSRKLFF.

Concerning this clonotype: A read error may be the cause here, since a much bigger clone is one base away. J is TRBJ2-2 and V is TRBV2, with 7 bases matching TRBD2. Germline V gene data show CDR1 as SNHLY and CDR2 as FYNNEI. This CDR3 has 15 residues. The CDR3 sequence: CTSSHEGRVTGELFF. The CDR3 DNA sequence: TGTACCAGCAGTCACGAGGGGAGGGTAACCGGGGAGCTGTTTTTT.

The sample holds a few counts of this clonotype. V and J are TRBV15 and TRBJ2-4; D perhaps matches TRBD1 (7 bases). Trimming took 0 bases from V and 1 from J, leaving 16 bases between them. CDR1 is LNHNV, CDR2 YYDKDF, per germline (reference sequence). This CDR3 region has 18 residues. This chain's CDR3 is CATSRDTGEVRAKNIQYF. As DNA, the CDR3 is TGTGCCACCAGCAGAGATACAGGGGAGGTGAGGGCCAAAAACATTCAGTACTTC. The whole variable domain, remainder taken from reference TRBV15 and TRBJ2-4, is DAMVIQNPRYQVTQFGKPVTLSCSQTLNHNVMYWYQQKSSQAPKLLFHYYDKDFNNEADTPDNFQSRRPNTSFCFLDIRSPGLGDTAMYLCATSRDTGEVRAKNIQYFGAGTRLSVL.